The entry below describes one T cell receptor (beta chain). Its antigen is currently unknown. The sample is drawn from a study of human CD4 T cells and Enterobacteriaceae. Memory CD4+ T cells were sorted as all CD4+ cells except CD45RA+CCR7+CD95- naive cells, over 95% pure. Sorted cells lacked CD8+, CD14+, CD16+, CD56+, CD19+ and CD25-bright cells. Method: immunoSEQ multiplex PCR; TCRdb's copy keeps in-frame clones and lacks some. The sample lists 25,000 to 35,000 clones, 65% to 85% occurring once. This CDR3 has 17 residues. The V end was cut by 0 bases, the J end by 2 bases, with 14 bases between. Germline values: CDR1 SGHVS, CDR2 FQNEAQ. Study conclusions and caveats: Ex vivo clonotype reactivity was inferred only by sequence matching.

Source material: memory CD4+ T cells from blood. The receptor comes from a human donor in good health. The gene calls are TRBV7-8 and TRBJ2-1, with D tentatively TRBD1 (6 bases). CDR3 amino acids: CASSLAPGQGPYNEQFF. CDR3 bases: TGTGCCAGCAGCTTAGCTCCGGGACAAGGGCCCTACAATGAGCAGTTCTTC.